What follows are 22 T cell receptor beta chains derived from one specimen sequenced in a study of blood T cell repertoires in COVID-19. TCRdb's copy holds only in-frame clones and misses some; the assay was immunoSEQ multiplex PCR. The sample comprises hundreds of thousands of clones, roughly 87% of which are singletons, and about 6% rests with the top ten. The sequencing input was PBMCs or T cells enriched from blood (not recorded which). Every receptor here comes from a woman aged 30 to 39 with acute COVID-19.

The rearrangement joins TRBV11-3 to TRBJ2-5; 8 bases line up with TRBD1. This CDR3 region has 17 residues. V shed 5 bases, J shed 3 bases, and the junction held 14 bases outside the gene matches. The germline CDR1 and CDR2 sequences are SGHNT and YENEEA. CDR3 loop: CASSPGTGQGSEETQYF. The CDR3, as DNA: TGTGCCAGCAGCCCAGGGACTGGACAGGGTTCCGAAGAGACCCAGTACTTC.

The V call is TRBV11-3, the J call TRBJ1-1; 8 bases match TRBD1. This CDR3 is 14 amino acids long. Trimming cost V 1 base and J 2 bases; bases outside gene matches: 0. Germline-derived CDR1 and CDR2 are SGHNT and YENEEA. CDR3 protein: CASSLAGGNTEAFF. The CDR3 DNA reads TGTGCCAGCAGCTTAGCAGGGGGCAACACTGAAGCTTTCTTT.

This sequence joins TRBV28 and TRBJ1-1; D possibly corresponds to TRBD1 (5 bases). In germline, CDR1 is MDHEN, CDR2 SYDVKM. This CDR3 comprises 12 residues. The V and J ends lost 3 bases and 7 bases respectively, with 9 bases between them. The CDR3 region has the DNA TGTGCCAGCAGTTTCCCGGGGGGTGAAGCTTTCTTT. It specifies CASSFPGGEAFF.

This clone was observed a single time. The chain recombines TRBV5-1 with TRBJ1-3, with D maybe TRBD1 (6 bases). The CDR3 contains 16 residues. Germline V lookup: CDR1 SGHRS, CDR2 YFSETQ. Trimming removed 0 bases at V and 0 bases at J, with 10 bases between. In DNA form, the CDR3 reads TGCGCCAGCAGCTTGGTAGGGGGTTCCTCTGGAAACACCATATATTTT. Protein: CASSLVGGSSGNTIYF.

The rearrangement uses TRBV18 and TRBJ1-5; no firm D call. The CDR3 extends over 13 amino acids. Germline CDR1 and CDR2: KGHSH and LQKENI. V shed 5 bases and J shed 1 base, with 6 bases lying between them. The CDR3 DNA sequence: TGTGCCAGCTCAGGAGGGAGCAATCAGCCCCAGCATTTT. Translating it yields CASSGGSNQPQHF.

The chain recombines TRBV14 with TRBJ2-1, with a tentative D call TRBD1 (6 bases). The CDR3 loop spans 15 amino acids. V shed 3 bases and J shed 2 bases, with 11 bases lying between them. CDR1 is SGHDN, CDR2 FVKESK, per germline. The CDR3 DNA reads as TGTGCCAGCAGCCACCGGGACAAGCCCTACAATGAGCAGTTCTTC. Translation: CASSHRDKPYNEQFF.

The chain uses TRBV7-2 and TRBJ2-2, with unresolved D. V lost 5 bases to trimming and J lost 0 bases, with 13 bases between them. The CDR3 runs to 16 residues. Germline V lookup: CDR1 SGHTA, CDR2 FQGNSA. The CDR3, as DNA: TGTGCCAGCAGCAGACTCGGTGCCACGAACACCGGGGAGCTGTTTTTT. This codes for CASSRLGATNTGELFF.

The chain links TRBV29-1 to TRBJ2-3; 8 positions match TRBD2. V gave up 3 bases and J gave up 4 bases; unmatched junction bases: 9. The V gene's germline CDR1 is SQVTM and CDR2 ANQGSEA. The CDR3 has 15 amino acids. In DNA, the CDR3 is TGCAGCGTTGATGGCCGCGGGGGGTGGGCAGATACGCAGTATTTT. This codes for CSVDGRGGWADTQYF.

This clone was seen more than once but under ten times. V is TRBV2 and J is TRBJ1-6, with D possibly being TRBD1 (6 bases). Trimming pared 7 bases from V and 7 bases from J, leaving 14 bases between. The CDR3 is 14 residues long. Germline V gene sequence: CDR1 SNHLY, CDR2 FYNNEI. The CDR3 sequence: CASISGQPNSPLHF. CDR3 DNA: TGTGCCAGCATTTCCGGACAGCCAAATTCACCCCTCCACTTT.

Here the CDR3 DNA reads TGCGCCAGCAGCTCCCAACTGACAGTTAACACCGGGGAGCTGTTTTTT. Translation: CASSSQLTVNTGELFF. The V call is TRBV5-1, the J call TRBJ2-2, with a possible D match to TRBD1 (5 bases). The ends were cut back, 3 bases at V and 2 bases at J, with 14 bases in the middle. Looked up from germline, CDR1 is SGHRS and CDR2 is YFSETQ. This CDR3 has 16 residues.

This sequence joins TRBV6-1 and TRBJ2-4; maybe TRBD2 (7 bases). Trimming took 2 bases from V and 8 from J, leaving 13 bases between them. The CDR3 length is 14 residues. Germline assignment: CDR1 MNHNS and CDR2 SASEGT. The CDR3 DNA is TGTGCCAGCAGTGAATCCTGGGGGGGGCACATTCAGTACTTC. Its protein product is CASSESWGGHIQYF.

Here the CDR3 reads CASSSGLPTGDSPLHF. CDR3 DNA sequence: TGTGCCAGCAGCTCGGGTTTACCGACAGGGGACTCACCCCTCCACTTT. The chain employs TRBV5-5 and TRBJ1-6, with 8 positions matching TRBD1. Germline V gives CDR1 SGHKS, CDR2 YYEKEE (reference sequence). With V trimmed by 3 bases and J by 10 bases, 12 bases remained unmatched. The CDR3 contains 16 residues.

The chain has TRBV5-1 and TRBJ1-4; D perhaps matches TRBD1 (6 bases). This CDR3 comprises 15 residues. Trimming cost V 0 bases and J 3 bases, with 9 bases left between them. Germline V gene data show CDR1 as SGHRS and CDR2 as YFSETQ. The CDR3 spells CASSLVQGSNEKLFF. CDR3 nucleotide sequence: TGCGCCAGCAGCTTGGTCCAGGGGTCTAATGAAAAACTGTTTTTT.

Only one count was recorded for this clone. The chain joins TRBV19 to TRBJ2-3; D remains ambiguous. Germline loops: CDR1 LNHDA, CDR2 SQIVND (reference sequence). CDR3 length equals 13 residues. Trimming stripped 5 bases from V and 3 bases from J, with 9 bases between. CDR3 residues: CASSDSITDTQYF. DNA for the CDR3: TGTGCCAGTAGTGACTCCATTACAGATACGCAGTATTTT.

The V call is TRBV5-1, the J call TRBJ1-4; no firm D call. From germline, CDR1 is SGHRS and CDR2 YFSETQ. The CDR3 sequence is 15 residues long. The germline V and J ends were trimmed by 4 bases and 4 bases, with 14 bases remaining between them. The DNA of the CDR3 is TGCGCCAGCAGCCCCGGGAGGCTGTTTAATGAAAAACTGTTTTTT. Its protein is CASSPGRLFNEKLFF. The variable domain in full, with the rest retrieved from reference TRBV5-1 and TRBJ1-4, is KAGVTQTPRYLIKTRGQQVTLSCSPISGHRSVSWYQQTPGQGLQFLFEYFSETQRNKGNFPGRFSGRQFSNSRSEMNVSTLELGDSALYLCASSPGRLFNEKLFFGSGTQLSVL.

This sequence joins TRBV5-4 and TRBJ1-3; D is unclear. Germline loops: CDR1 SGHNT, CDR2 YYREEE (reference sequence). The CDR3 is made up of 13 amino acids. The V end was cut by 9 bases, the J end by 0 bases, with 10 bases between. CDR3: CATRVRSGNTIYF. CDR3 bases: TGTGCCACCCGAGTCCGCTCTGGAAACACCATATATTTT. Filled out from reference TRBV5-4 and TRBJ1-3, the complete variable domain reads ETGVTQSPTHLIKTRGQQVTLRCSSQSGHNTVSWYQQALGQGPQFIFQYYREEENGRGNFPPRFSGLQFPNYSSELNVNALELDDSALYLCATRVRSGNTIYFGEGSWLTVV.

J is TRBJ2-2 and V is TRBV6-1; 9 bases align to TRBD2. This CDR3 has 16 amino acids. CDR1 is MNHNS and CDR2 is SASEGT in the germline V gene. V trimming: 4 bases; J trimming: 3 bases; junction bases outside the gene matches: 6. The CDR3 reads CASSGQSSGDTGELFF. CDR3 bases: TGTGCCAGCAGTGGACAGTCTAGCGGGGACACCGGGGAGCTGTTTTTT.

The rearrangement joins TRBV10-2 to TRBJ2-7; a possible D gene is TRBD2 (5 bases). With 4 bases removed from V and 7 bases from J, the gap between germline ends came to 14 bases. Germline V gene lookup returns CDR1 WSHSY and CDR2 SAAADI. This CDR3 spans 13 amino acids. Written as DNA, the CDR3 is TGCGCCAGCAGTGGGGTCCCCAGGAGGGAGCAGTACTTC. Amino acids: CASSGVPRREQYF.

The chain uses TRBV18 and TRBJ2-7; TRBD2 is a possible D gene (5 bases). Germline V gene data show CDR1 as KGHSH and CDR2 as LQKENI. The CDR3 has 13 amino acids. V lost 5 bases to trimming and J lost 1 base, with 9 bases between them. The CDR3: CASSGTGSYEQYF. In DNA, the CDR3 is TGTGCCAGCTCAGGTACGGGATCCTACGAGCAGTACTTC.

V gene TRBV7-6 combines with J gene TRBJ1-1, with 8 bases aligning to TRBD1. CDR1 is SGHVS and CDR2 is FNYEAQ in the germline V gene. The CDR3 consists of 16 residues. J was trimmed by 5 bases and V by 0 bases; bases with no gene match: 8. In DNA, the CDR3 is TGTGCCAGCAGCTTAGCAGGGGGACAGGTTATGACTGAAGCTTTCTTT. Amino acid sequence: CASSLAGGQVMTEAFF.

J is TRBJ2-1 and V is TRBV7-2; 7 bases are a match to TRBD1. The ends lost 3 bases at V and 2 bases at J; junction bases unmatched: 13. CDR3 length: 18 residues. Germline loops: CDR1 SGHTA, CDR2 FQGNSA. CDR3 region: CASSFRRGRAGPYNEQFF. Here the CDR3 DNA reads TGTGCCAGCAGCTTCCGAAGGGGGCGCGCAGGGCCCTACAATGAGCAGTTCTTC. The whole variable domain, filled in from reference TRBV7-2 and TRBJ2-1, reads GAGVSQSPSNKVTEKGKDVELRCDPISGHTALYWYRQSLGQGLEFLIYFQGNSAPDKSGLPSDRFSAERTGGSVSTLTIQRTQQEDSAVYLCASSFRRGRAGPYNEQFFGPGTRLTVL.

The chain is built from TRBV28 and TRBJ2-2; D unresolved. CDR1 and CDR2 from the germline V gene are MDHEN and SYDVKM. Trimming stripped 3 bases from V and 3 bases from J, with 20 bases between. The CDR3 totals 18 residues. Here the CDR3 reads CASSFSQSYVGDTGELFF. CDR3 nucleotide sequence: TGTGCCAGCAGTTTTAGCCAGAGCTACGTGGGTGACACCGGGGAGCTGTTTTTT.